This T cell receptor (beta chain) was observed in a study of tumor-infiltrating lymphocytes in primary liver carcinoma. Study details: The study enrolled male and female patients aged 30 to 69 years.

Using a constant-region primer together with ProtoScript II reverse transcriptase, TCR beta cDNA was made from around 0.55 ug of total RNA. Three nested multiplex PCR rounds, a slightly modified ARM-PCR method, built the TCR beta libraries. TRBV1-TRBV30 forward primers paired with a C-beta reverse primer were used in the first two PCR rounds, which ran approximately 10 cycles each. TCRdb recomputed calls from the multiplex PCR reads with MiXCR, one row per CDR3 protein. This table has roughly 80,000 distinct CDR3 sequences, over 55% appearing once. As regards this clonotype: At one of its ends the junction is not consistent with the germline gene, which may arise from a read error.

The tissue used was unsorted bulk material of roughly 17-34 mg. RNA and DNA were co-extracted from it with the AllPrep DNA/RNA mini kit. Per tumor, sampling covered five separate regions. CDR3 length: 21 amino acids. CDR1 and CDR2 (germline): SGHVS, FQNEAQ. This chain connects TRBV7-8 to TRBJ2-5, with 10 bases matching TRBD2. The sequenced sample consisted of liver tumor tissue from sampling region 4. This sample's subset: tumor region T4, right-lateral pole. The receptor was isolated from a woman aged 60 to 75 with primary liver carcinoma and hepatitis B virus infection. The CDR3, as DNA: TGTGCCGGCAGCCCCCGCCGGACTCTAGCGGGAGCGAGGAATACAAAGGAGACCCAGTACTTC. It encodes CAGSPRRTLAGARNTKETQYF.